This TCR beta chain was documented in a study of T cell changes during pregnancy in multiple sclerosis. This CDR3 region has 12 residues. Germline V gene data show CDR1 as SGHTA and CDR2 as FQGNSA. V shed 5 bases and J shed 6 bases, with 7 bases lying between them. The data were produced by immunoSEQ multiplex PCR, yet TCRdb's version contains in-frame clones alone and is incomplete. The repertoire has about 74,000 clones, less than 90% of them found once; the top ten carry less than 4%. Here the sequenced sample was peripheral blood, taken before pregnancy. The sequence derives from a female donor with multiple sclerosis, enrolled in a pregnancy study. The V and J genes are TRBV7-2 and TRBJ2-2; D is uncertain. The chain's CDR3 is CASSLPPGELFF. The CDR3 DNA is TGTGCCAGCAGCCTTCCCCCCGGGGAGCTGTTTTTT. The full variable domain, its missing parts supplied by reference TRBV7-2 and TRBJ2-2, is GAGVSQSPSNKVTEKGKDVELRCDPISGHTALYWYRQSLGQGLEFLIYFQGNSAPDKSGLPSDRFSAERTGGSVSTLTIQRTQQEDSAVYLCASSLPPGELFFGEGSRLTVL.